Each of the 24 T cell receptor beta chains below was sequenced from the same sample in a study of cytomegalovirus exposure and HLA in healthy donors. In the PCR, 60 Vbeta and 13 Jbeta primers were used. Some clones are missing from TCRdb's copy, which holds only in-frame ones; the method was immunoSEQ multiplex PCR. This table holds 100,000 to 150,000 clones, around four fifths found once. The sequencing sample was made of PBMCs. The receptors shown here come from a man aged 25-45 years in good health and CMV-seropositive.

The chain carries TRBV4-2 and TRBJ2-1, with 10 bases aligning to TRBD2. The CDR3 is 15 amino acids. The trim removed 4 bases at V and 2 bases at J, leaving 2 bases unmatched. Germline CDR1 LGHNA, CDR2 YNFKEQ. The CDR3 DNA reads as TGTGCCAGCAGCCCCACTAGCGGGACCTACAATGAGCAGTTCTTC. Translated: CASSPTSGTYNEQFF.

This rearrangement joins TRBV9 to TRBJ2-7, with 7 bases fitting TRBD1. The germline V gene has CDR1 SGDLS and CDR2 YYNGEE. Trimming cost V 4 bases and J 0 bases; bases outside gene matches: 4. The CDR3 contains 14 residues. CDR3 coding DNA: TGTGCCAGCAGCCCCCGGGACAGCTCCTACGAGCAGTACTTC. It specifies CASSPRDSSYEQYF.

This clone occurred a few times. The chain joins TRBV5-4 to TRBJ1-1; D gene unclear. The CDR3 extends over 13 amino acids. Germline CDR1 and CDR2: SGHNT and YYREEE (reference sequence). V was pared by 0 bases and J by 8 bases, with 11 bases between. CDR3 region: CASSLGNTLEAFF. CDR3 DNA: TGTGCCAGCAGCTTGGGCAACACCTTAGAAGCTTTCTTT.

The V and J genes are TRBV5-4 and TRBJ1-1; 8 bases match TRBD1. The length of the CDR3 is 16 residues. In germline, CDR1 is SGHNT, CDR2 YYREEE (reference sequence). V dropped 4 bases and J dropped 0; count of bases not matched to a gene: 8. CDR3 DNA sequence: TGTGCCAGCAGCCAAGACAGGGGAAGAGTGAACACTGAAGCTTTCTTT. This codes for CASSQDRGRVNTEAFF.

This clone appeared a single time. The chain is built from TRBV11-2 and TRBJ2-5, with D maybe TRBD2 (7 bases). The CDR3 has 17 residues. CDR1 is SGHAT and CDR2 is FQNNGV in the germline V gene. V dropped 1 base and J dropped 6 bases, with 21 bases sitting between them. Here the CDR3 DNA reads TGTGCCAGCAGCTTAGGTGGGGGGGCTGGCGGGCCGAAGACCCAGTACTTC. Its protein product is CASSLGGGAGGPKTQYF.

Turning to this clone: At one end the junction does not follow the germline gene, possibly because of a read error. The V gene is TRBV7-9, the J gene TRBJ2-7; D possibly corresponds to TRBD1 (6 bases). Looked up from germline, CDR1 is SEHNR and CDR2 is FQNEAQ (reference sequence). The CDR3 is 12 residues long. CDR3 bases: TGTGCCAGCAGCTTAGGAGACAGCAGGGGAAACTTC. Encoded protein: CASSLGDSRGNF.

The chain combines TRBV5-1 with TRBJ1-5, with D possibly matching TRBD1 (5 bases). In germline, CDR1 is SGHRS, CDR2 YFSETQ. Trimming pared 3 bases from V and 4 bases from J, leaving 8 bases between. This CDR3 comprises 13 residues. The CDR3 region is CASSSGENQPQHF. In DNA, the CDR3 is TGCGCCAGCAGCTCGGGGGAAAATCAGCCCCAGCATTTT.

The chain has TRBV28 and TRBJ2-7; possible D gene TRBD2, 6 bases. The CDR3 runs 15 residues. V dropped 3 bases and J dropped 2 bases, with 14 bases sitting between them. Germline V CDR1 and CDR2: MDHEN, SYDVKM. For the CDR3, the DNA is TGTGCCAGCAGTTTGGGGGGTAGAGGGACCTACGAGCAGTACTTC. Translation: CASSLGGRGTYEQYF.

This chain connects TRBV29-1 to TRBJ2-4, with 9 bases identical to TRBD1. CDR1 is SQVTM, CDR2 ANQGSEA, per germline. The length of the CDR3 is 16 residues. The junction had 10 bases not matched to a gene; V was cut back by 6 bases and J by 1 base. The CDR3 DNA follows: TGCAGCGTAGACGGGACAGGGATCGGGGCCAAAAACATTCAGTACTTC. The encoded protein is CSVDGTGIGAKNIQYF.

This clone has a single count. The chain uses TRBV4-2 and TRBJ1-4; D is undetermined. The CDR3 runs to 17 residues. The germline V and J ends were trimmed by 4 bases and 2 bases, with 17 bases remaining between them. Germline V CDR1 and CDR2: LGHNA, YNFKEQ. The CDR3: CASSRIPPAVTNEKLFF. CDR3 in DNA: TGTGCCAGCAGCCGTATACCGCCCGCGGTGACTAATGAAAAACTGTTTTTT.

The chain combines TRBV30 with TRBJ2-1; a possible D gene is TRBD2 (6 bases). The V and J ends lost 2 bases and 6 bases respectively, with 11 bases between them. The CDR3 runs 13 residues. Germline CDR1 is GTSNPN and CDR2 is SVGIG (reference sequence). The CDR3 loop reads CAWSLDYRNEQFF. CDR3 sequence (DNA): TGTGCCTGGAGTTTGGACTACCGCAATGAGCAGTTCTTC.

The CDR3 reads CATSREGHEVNTEAFF. The CDR3 DNA is TGTGCCACCAGCAGAGAGGGCCATGAAGTGAACACTGAAGCTTTCTTT. The chain joins TRBV15 to TRBJ1-1; D not certain. CDR1 is LNHNV, CDR2 YYDKDF, per germline (reference sequence). This CDR3 region has 16 residues. The germline V and J ends were trimmed by 0 bases and 0 bases, with 11 bases remaining between them.

The CDR3 sequence is CASSLGDYEQYF. Here the CDR3 DNA reads TGTGCCAGCAGCTTAGGAGACTACGAGCAGTACTTC. The chain employs TRBV7-9 and TRBJ2-7; D not resolved. This CDR3 spans 12 amino acids. Looked up from germline, CDR1 is SEHNR and CDR2 is FQNEAQ (reference sequence). Between the trimmed V and J ends, which lost 1 base and 3 bases, there was a span of 4 bases.

The chain is built from TRBV2 and TRBJ2-1; D ambiguous. The germline CDR1 and CDR2 sequences are SNHLY and FYNNEI. V was shortened by 5 bases and J by 10 bases, with 9 bases between the two germline ends. The CDR3 runs to 11 residues. The CDR3 DNA reads as TGTGCCAGCAGTCCCCTTCGGGAGCAGTTCTTC. Translated: CASSPLREQFF. Complete variable domain (other parts from reference TRBV2 and TRBJ2-1): EPEVTQTPSHQVTQMGQEVILRCVPISNHLYFYWYRQILGQKVEFLVSFYNNEISEKSEIFDDQFSVERPDGSNFTLKIRSTKLEDSAMYFCASSPLREQFFGPGTRLTVL.

This chain connects TRBV5-1 to TRBJ1-1; 7 bases are a match to TRBD1. Germline V gives CDR1 SGHRS, CDR2 YFSETQ. The length of the CDR3 is 15 residues. V lost 2 bases, J lost 1 base, and 5 bases stayed unmatched. In DNA, the CDR3 is TGCGCCAGCAGCTTAGGACAGGCTAGGAACACTGAAGCTTTCTTT. It is translated as CASSLGQARNTEAFF.

V and J are TRBV29-1 and TRBJ2-3; unclear D gene. Germline V gene sequence: CDR1 SQVTM, CDR2 ANQGSEA. The V gene lost 3 bases and the J gene lost 2 bases, with 9 bases spanning the gap. The CDR3 totals 13 residues. The CDR3 bases are TGCAGCGTTGATGCGGTGTACACAGATACGCAGTATTTT. Encoded protein: CSVDAVYTDTQYF.

The CDR3, as DNA: TGCGCCAGCAGCCAAGATACTATTATTATCTACGAGCAGTACTTC. It codes for CASSQDTIIIYEQYF. The gene calls are TRBV4-1 and TRBJ2-7, with D uncertain. Germline-derived CDR1 and CDR2 are MGHRA and YSYEKL. Trimming removed 0 bases at V and 3 bases at J, with 12 bases between. This CDR3 is 15 amino acids long.

The chain has TRBV18 and TRBJ2-3, with D perhaps matching TRBD2 (6 bases). V lost 4 bases and J lost 1, with 6 bases in between. This CDR3 has 13 amino acids. Germline-derived CDR1 and CDR2 are KGHSH and LQKENI. The CDR3: CASSRGGTDTQYF. The CDR3, as DNA: TGTGCCAGCTCACGGGGGGGCACAGATACGCAGTATTTT. The variable domain in full, with the rest retrieved from reference TRBV18 and TRBJ2-3, is NAGVMQNPRHLVRRRGQEARLRCSPMKGHSHVYWYRQLPEEGLKFMVYLQKENIIDESGMPKERFSAEFPKEGPSILRIQQVVRGDSAAYFCASSRGGTDTQYFGPGTRLTVL.

J is TRBJ2-1 and V is TRBV29-1; 8 positions agree with TRBD1. CDR3 size: 15 residues. The germline V gene has CDR1 SQVTM and CDR2 ANQGSEA. J lost 1 base, V lost 5 bases, and 7 bases had no gene match. The CDR3, as DNA: TGCAGCGTTTACGGACAGGGAGCATCCTACAATGAGCAGTTCTTC. This gives the protein CSVYGQGASYNEQFF.

This sequence joins TRBV14 and TRBJ2-7, with D perhaps matching TRBD2 (6 bases). Germline CDR1 SGHDN, CDR2 FVKESK. The V end lost 5 bases, the J end lost 1 base, and 12 bases lay between the germline ends. CDR3 length equals 14 residues. This CDR3 is CASSTIGGSYEQYF. The CDR3 DNA reads as TGTGCCAGCAGCACGATTGGGGGGTCCTACGAGCAGTACTTC.

V and J are TRBV6-4 and TRBJ2-1, with 11 bases matching TRBD1. Germline CDR1 and CDR2: MRHNA and SNTAGT. The CDR3 totals 15 residues. V gave up 2 bases and J gave up 7 bases; unmatched junction bases: 4. CDR3 nucleotide sequence: TGTGCCAGCAGTGACCCGGGACAGGGGGTTAATGAGCAGTTCTTC. The encoded protein is CASSDPGQGVNEQFF.

The rearrangement links TRBV27 to TRBJ1-2; D is unclear. Trimming shortened V by 3 bases and J by 4 bases, and 18 bases separated the two germline ends. Per the germline V gene, CDR1 is MNHEY and CDR2 is SMNVEV (reference sequence). The CDR3 length is 16 residues. CDR3 loop: CASSLNQNYLPYGYTF. Here the CDR3 DNA reads TGTGCCAGCAGTTTGAATCAGAACTACCTCCCCTATGGCTACACCTTC.

This clone was picked up a small number of times. This chain uses TRBV5-1 with TRBJ2-7, with 7 positions matching TRBD1. The CDR3 is made up of 16 amino acids. The germline V gene encodes CDR1 SGHRS and CDR2 YFSETQ. J lost 2 bases, V lost 0 bases, and 8 bases had no gene match. CDR3 nucleotide sequence: TGCGCCAGCAGCTTGGGTCCAGGACAGGTAACCTACGAGCAGTACTTC. Translating it yields CASSLGPGQVTYEQYF.

This chain uses TRBV27 with TRBJ2-7; 12 positions match TRBD1. V shed 1 base, J shed 7 bases, and the junction held 8 bases outside the gene matches. CDR3 length: 16 residues. Germline-derived CDR1 and CDR2 are MNHEY and SMNVEV (reference sequence). CDR3 region: CASSLFRDRGLGEQYF. Written as DNA, the CDR3 is TGTGCCAGCAGTTTATTCCGGGACAGGGGGCTCGGGGAGCAGTACTTC.